The present entry profiles one TCR beta chain with its context. Antigen unknown. Trimming took off 0 bases at V and 2 bases at J, with 9 bases between the two ends. This CDR3 has 14 residues. Germline V gives CDR1 SGHNT, CDR2 YYREEE (reference sequence). On ten immunoSEQ deep assay plates, unsorted PBMC DNA was sequenced. Profiled with immunoSEQ multiplex PCR; TCRdb holds only in-frame clones, not every one. The sample includes hundreds of thousands of clones, just over 75% of them seen just once. The sample is drawn from a study of shared clonotypes between healthy human individuals. At the level of the study: Donors, aged 18 to 49, were two women and a few men. Whole-study results and caveats: Donors were few, which limited the genetic and exposure-history diversity represented. In this cohort, only blood was sampled, and tissue repertoires likely differ.

This receptor was taken from a woman aged 40 to 49 in good health. Some clones in this sample may be carry-over from other donors' samples. Sequencing used PBMCs. The chain uses TRBV5-4 and TRBJ2-7, with D hard to call. The CDR3 reads CASSLADGTYEQYF. In DNA, the CDR3 is TGTGCCAGCAGCTTGGCCGACGGAACCTACGAGCAGTACTTC. Full variable domain (missing parts from reference TRBV5-4 and TRBJ2-7): ETGVTQSPTHLIKTRGQQVTLRCSSQSGHNTVSWYQQALGQGPQFIFQYYREEENGRGNFPPRFSGLQFPNYSSELNVNALELDDSALYLCASSLADGTYEQYFGPGTRLTVT.